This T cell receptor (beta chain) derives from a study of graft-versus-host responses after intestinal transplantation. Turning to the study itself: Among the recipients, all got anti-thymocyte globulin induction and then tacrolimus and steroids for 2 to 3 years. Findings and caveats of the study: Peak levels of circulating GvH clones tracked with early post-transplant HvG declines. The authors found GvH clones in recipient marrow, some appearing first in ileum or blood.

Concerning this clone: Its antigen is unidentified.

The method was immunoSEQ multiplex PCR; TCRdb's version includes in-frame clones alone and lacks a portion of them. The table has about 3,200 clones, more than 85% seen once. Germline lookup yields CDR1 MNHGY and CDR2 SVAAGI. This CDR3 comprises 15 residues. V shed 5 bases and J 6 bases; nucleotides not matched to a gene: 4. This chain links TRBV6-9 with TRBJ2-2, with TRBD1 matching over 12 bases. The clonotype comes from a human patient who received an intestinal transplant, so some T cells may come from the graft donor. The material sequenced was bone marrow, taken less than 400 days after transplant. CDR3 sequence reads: CASSEGTGGAGELFF. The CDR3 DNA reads TGTGCCAGCAGTGAAGGGACAGGGGGCGCCGGGGAGCTGTTTTTT.